Detailed here is one T cell receptor (beta chain). No antigen is known for it. Sequencing used immunoSEQ multiplex PCR; TCRdb keeps in-frame clones, though not all of them. The table shows some 19,000 clones, with approximately 80% occurring only once. All patients were mismatch repair deficient, assessed by either PCR or immunohistochemistry. This sample was included in a study of PD-1 blockade in mismatch repair-deficient tumors. The length of the CDR3 is 15 residues. Trimming took 3 bases from V and 3 from J; bases not matched to a gene: 7. Germline CDR1 SGHAT, CDR2 FQNNGV. Study conclusions and caveats: After pembrolizumab, tumor-resident clones rose rapidly, then generally contracted before radiologic responses.

Sequenced here: PBMCs, sampled 52 weeks after starting pembrolizumab. The sequence was collected from an adult with mismatch repair-deficient cancer. The chain is built from TRBV11-2 and TRBJ2-7; 8 bases map to TRBD1. Here the CDR3 reads CASSFTITGGYEQYF. In DNA form, the CDR3 reads TGTGCCAGCAGCTTCACCATAACAGGGGGCTACGAGCAGTACTTC. The complete variable domain, with remaining parts taken from reference TRBV11-2 and TRBJ2-7, reads EAGVAQSPRYKIIEKRQSVAFWCNPISGHATLYWYQQILGQGPKLLIQFQNNGVVDDSQLPKDRFSAERLKGVDSTLKIQPAKLEDSAVYLCASSFTITGGYEQYFGPGTRLTVT.